This T cell receptor (beta chain) is drawn from a study of cytomegalovirus exposure and HLA in healthy donors. PCR primers comprised 60 Vbeta and 13 Jbeta primers. The assay was immunoSEQ multiplex PCR, and TCRdb's table has in-frame clones only and misses some. The profile covers tens of thousands of clones, with roughly 80% appearing a single time and approximately 1.2% taken by the ten largest. This clone was picked up one time. With V trimmed by 10 bases and J by 11 bases, 7 bases remained unmatched. The CDR3 consists of 10 residues. Germline V CDR1 and CDR2: ENHRY, SYGVKD. Healthy bone marrow donors made up the donors.

The sample comprised PBMCs. This TCR came from a girl under 10 years old in good health and CMV-seropositive. The chain has TRBV10-3 and TRBJ2-7, with 8 positions matching TRBD2. The CDR3 DNA follows: TGTGCCAGCTCCGGGACTAGGAAGTACTTC. Protein sequence: CASSGTRKYF.